This T cell receptor (beta chain) originates from a study of T-cell memory formation after mild COVID-19. Study as a whole: Clusters of TCRs were largely donor specific.

In the case of this clonotype: Its antigen remains unidentified.

Employing constant-segment primers, 5'RACE generated TCR alpha and TCR beta cDNA libraries bearing sample barcodes and UMIs. Via MiXCR, TCRdb re-called the 5' RACE reads, giving one row per CDR3 protein. Of a few hundred thousand distinct CDR3 sequences in the sample, approximately 15% were seen once. Study outcomes and limitations: Contracting CD8+ clones were enriched in EMRA, CD4+ mainly in CM and EM.

Trimming took 0 bases from V and 3 from J, leaving 21 bases between them. The CDR3 runs 18 residues. Germline values: CDR1 LGHNT, CDR2 FRNRAP. Sequencing used PBMCs or a T cell subset sorted from them (not recorded which). The TCR was taken from a man between 18 and 29 years old who had mild COVID-19 (a few samples of this study predate the infection). Cell type and time point are not known. The chain employs TRBV12-5 and TRBJ2-7, with D perhaps matching TRBD2 (5 bases). The CDR3 loop is CASGLVREGPGTYYEQYF. The CDR3, as DNA: TGTGCTAGTGGTTTGGTACGGGAAGGGCCGGGCACCTACTACGAGCAGTACTTC.